The 23 T cell receptor beta chains in this list originate from one sample, sequenced in a study of blood T cell repertoires in COVID-19. Only in-frame clones appear in the TCRdb table, and some are missing; sequencing was by immunoSEQ multiplex PCR. Of about 50,000 clones listed, roughly nine tenths are singletons. Sequenced sample: peripheral blood. All receptors derive from a human donor in a cohort sampled during active COVID-19.

This clone was seen only a few times. The chain carries TRBV4-2 and TRBJ1-5; D unresolved. From germline, CDR1 is LGHNA and CDR2 YNFKEQ. The CDR3 contains 16 residues. The V end lost 4 bases, the J end lost 2 bases, and 15 bases lay between the germline ends. The CDR3 DNA follows: TGTGCCAGCAGCCGCGGCCTTGGCGGCGGCAATCAGCCCCAGCATTTT. Protein sequence: CASSRGLGGGNQPQHF.

The chain is built from TRBV6-5 and TRBJ1-2; D perhaps matches TRBD1 (6 bases). V lost 2 bases and J lost 7, with 11 bases in between. The CDR3 covers 13 residues. CDR1 and CDR2 (germline): MNHEY, SVGAGI. The CDR3 nucleotides are TGTGCCAGCAGTTACGGGGGCCGGGGTGGCTACACCTTC. It codes for CASSYGGRGGYTF.

This clone is labeled as medium-sized. The chain is built from TRBV9 and TRBJ1-5; D ambiguous. Trimming took 3 bases from V and 2 from J, leaving 9 bases between them. The length of the CDR3 is 14 residues. Looked up from germline, CDR1 is SGDLS and CDR2 is YYNGEE. CDR3 region: CASSASAGNQPQHF. The DNA of the CDR3 is TGTGCCAGCAGCGCCAGCGCGGGCAATCAGCCCCAGCATTTT.

This clone showed up just once. The rearrangement uses TRBV6-5 and TRBJ1-4; TRBD1 matches at 7 bases. The CDR3 is made up of 15 amino acids. Germline lookup yields CDR1 MNHEY and CDR2 SVGAGI. J gave up 7 bases and V 2 bases, and 7 bases lay outside the gene matches. CDR3 sequence (DNA): TGTGCCAGCAGTTACGGGACAGAAGAGGTTGAAAAACTGTTTTTT. This gives the protein CASSYGTEEVEKLFF.

This chain joins TRBV29-1 and TRBJ1-5; D perhaps matches TRBD1 (5 bases). Trimming removed 6 bases from V and 0 bases from J, with 9 bases in between. This CDR3 region has 13 residues. Germline V CDR1 and CDR2: SQVTM, ANQGSEA. For the CDR3, the DNA is TGCAGCGTGAGACAGTCTAGCAATCAGCCCCAGCATTTT. This gives the protein CSVRQSSNQPQHF.

As DNA, the CDR3 is TGTGCCAGCAGCTTGGACGTTGGGCGCGAGCAGTACGTC. Translating it yields CASSLDVGREQYV. This rearrangement joins TRBV5-5 to TRBJ2-7; D is unresolved. V lost 0 bases, J lost 6 bases, and 10 bases lay in between. The V gene's germline CDR1 is SGHKS and CDR2 YYEKEE (reference sequence). There are 13 residues in the CDR3.

V is TRBV6-5 and J is TRBJ2-2, with D possibly being TRBD1 (6 bases). CDR1 MNHEY and CDR2 SVGAGI come from the germline V gene. V was cut by 2 bases and J by 6 bases, with 10 bases left in between. The CDR3 has 14 residues. CDR3 in amino acids: CASSYAGVAGELFF. CDR3 DNA: TGTGCCAGCAGTTACGCAGGGGTGGCCGGGGAGCTGTTTTTT.

J is TRBJ2-5 and V is TRBV27; D remains ambiguous. Per the germline V gene, CDR1 is MNHEY and CDR2 is SMNVEV (reference sequence). The CDR3 sequence is 14 residues long. Between the trimmed V and J ends, which lost 5 bases and 4 bases, there was a span of 14 bases. CDR3 residues: CASSPNRLGETQYF. Here the CDR3 DNA reads TGTGCCAGCAGTCCCAACAGATTGGGAGAGACCCAGTACTTC.

This chain joins TRBV18 and TRBJ2-7, with TRBD2 matching 10 bases. CDR1 and CDR2 from the germline V gene are KGHSH and LQKENI. With 5 bases clipped from V and 7 bases from J, the junction kept 8 bases outside the gene matches. The CDR3 spans 14 residues. CDR3 in DNA: TGTGCCAGCTCAGAAGTAGCGGGGGGATGGGAGCAGTACGTC. Its translation: CASSEVAGGWEQYV.

The rearrangement uses TRBV7-3 and TRBJ2-7; D possibly corresponds to TRBD2 (6 bases). With 5 bases removed from V and 9 bases from J, the gap between germline ends came to 17 bases. The CDR3 is made up of 13 amino acids. Germline assignment: CDR1 SGHTA and CDR2 FQGTGA. CDR3 coding DNA: TGTGCCAGCAGCCCCGTGGCAGGAGGGCGGCAGTACTTC. This encodes CASSPVAGGRQYF.

The gene calls are TRBV7-8 and TRBJ2-7, with D perhaps TRBD2 (6 bases). Looked up from germline, CDR1 is SGHVS and CDR2 is FQNEAQ. The CDR3 is 15 residues long. Trimming stripped 6 bases from V and 0 bases from J, with 15 bases between. Written as DNA, the CDR3 is TGTGCCAGCAGTTACATCGGGACTCACTCCTACGAGCAGTACTTC. Translating gives CASSYIGTHSYEQYF.

V usage is TRBV28 and J usage is TRBJ2-7; TRBD1 aligns across 10 bases. This CDR3 has 14 residues. CDR1 is MDHEN and CDR2 is SYDVKM in the germline V gene. V was clipped by 6 bases and J by 4 bases; unmatched bases: 6. The CDR3 loop is CASRRQGALYEQYF. The CDR3 DNA follows: TGTGCCAGCAGGCGACAGGGGGCTTTGTACGAGCAGTACTTC.

The chain couples TRBV5-1 to TRBJ1-6; a weak D match, TRBD1 (6 bases). Trimming pared 6 bases from V and 7 bases from J, leaving 14 bases between. Germline V lookup: CDR1 SGHRS, CDR2 YFSETQ. There are 14 residues in the CDR3. CDR3 protein: CASKGGADNSPLHF. CDR3 bases: TGCGCCAGCAAGGGGGGGGCTGACAATTCACCCCTCCACTTT.

V gene TRBV28 combines with J gene TRBJ2-1, with 7 positions matching TRBD2. The junction had 11 bases not matched to a gene; V was cut back by 6 bases and J by 15 bases. CDR3 length equals 12 residues. Looked up from germline, CDR1 is MDHEN and CDR2 is SYDVKM. CDR3 protein: CASSPQSGRAFF. CDR3 DNA sequence: TGTGCCAGCAGCCCGCAATCGGGGAGGGCGTTCTTC.

This chain uses TRBV12-3 or TRBV12-4 with TRBJ1-5; D remains ambiguous. Trimming pared 3 bases from V and 7 bases from J, leaving 7 bases between. This CDR3 has 12 residues. CDR3 coding DNA: TGTGCCAGCAGTTTTTTCCGGCAGCCCCAGCATTTT. Amino acid sequence: CASSFFRQPQHF.

This clone was found once. The V call is TRBV6-6, the J call TRBJ2-7, with D tentatively TRBD1 (6 bases). Trimming pared 7 bases from V and 0 bases from J, leaving 16 bases between. The length of the CDR3 is 15 residues. Germline V gene lookup returns CDR1 MNHNY and CDR2 SVGAGI (reference sequence). CDR3 region: CASNPGHSFSYEQYF. DNA of the CDR3: TGTGCCAGCAACCCGGGACATAGCTTCTCCTACGAGCAGTACTTC.

The V and J genes are TRBV5-6 and TRBJ2-7, with TRBD1 matching 8 bases. The CDR3 loop spans 15 amino acids. Germline loops: CDR1 SGHDT, CDR2 YYEEEE. V was pared by 4 bases and J by 6 bases, with 12 bases of the junction left unmatched. The CDR3 protein is CASSRPDREKGEQYF. CDR3 in DNA: TGTGCCAGCAGCCGTCCGGACAGGGAAAAAGGCGAGCAGTACTTC.

This rearrangement joins TRBV7-3 to TRBJ2-7, with 7 bases identical to TRBD1. Germline V gene data show CDR1 as SGHTA and CDR2 as FQGTGA. The CDR3 consists of 14 residues. The V segment lost 5 bases and the J segment 5 bases; nucleotides outside the gene matches: 9. This chain's CDR3 is CASSPRPGGDEQYF. The CDR3 nucleotides are TGTGCCAGCAGCCCGCGCCCAGGGGGAGACGAGCAGTACTTC.

This chain links TRBV4-1 with TRBJ1-5; D not resolved. CDR3 length: 15 residues. The V gene's germline CDR1 is MGHRA and CDR2 YSYEKL. V was pared by 0 bases and J by 8 bases, with 14 bases between. The CDR3 nucleotides are TGCGCCAGCAGCCAAGATCTAGGAAGGTCCAAGCCCCAGCATTTT. Translating gives CASSQDLGRSKPQHF.

V gene TRBV19 combines with J gene TRBJ2-5; 7 bases fit TRBD1. Germline CDR1 is LNHDA and CDR2 is SQIVND (reference sequence). CDR3 size: 12 residues. CDR3 sequence: CATRGGGQTQYF. Written as DNA, the CDR3 is TGTGCTACTAGAGGGGGCGGGCAGACCCAGTACTTC.

This chain links TRBV10-3 with TRBJ1-2; possible D gene TRBD1, 5 bases. Trimming left V 3 bases short and J 7 bases short, with 12 bases between. From germline, CDR1 is ENHRY and CDR2 SYGVKD. The CDR3 spans 13 residues. The CDR3 region is CAISEDRDGGYTF. The CDR3 DNA is TGTGCCATCAGTGAAGACAGAGACGGTGGCTACACCTTC.

CDR3 region: CSVTTGNTQYF. DNA of the CDR3: TGCAGCGTAACGACAGGGAATACGCAGTATTTT. The chain uses TRBV29-1 and TRBJ2-3; the match to TRBD1 covers 7 bases. In germline, CDR1 is SQVTM, CDR2 ANQGSEA. Trimming at V came to 6 bases and at J to 7 bases, leaving 4 bases not matched to a gene. This CDR3 has 11 residues.

This chain connects TRBV5-4 to TRBJ2-7; tentative D call: TRBD1 (5 bases). The CDR3 is 16 amino acids. V shed 1 base and J shed 0 bases, with 14 bases lying between them. Germline V CDR1 and CDR2: SGHNT, YYREEE (reference sequence). CDR3 DNA: TGTGCCAGCAGCTTGCCTGGGGCGTCGAGCTCCTACGAGCAGTACTTC. Protein product: CASSLPGASSSYEQYF. The variable domain in full, completed from reference TRBV5-4 and TRBJ2-7, reads ETGVTQSPTHLIKTRGQQVTLRCSSQSGHNTVSWYQQALGQGPQFIFQYYREEENGRGNFPPRFSGLQFPNYSSELNVNALELDDSALYLCASSLPGASSSYEQYFGPGTRLTVT.